Here is one TCR beta chain with its context. What it binds is not known. TCRdb's copy holds only in-frame clones and misses some; the assay was immunoSEQ multiplex PCR. The sample has tens of thousands of clones, about nine tenths seen once. The CDR3 covers 13 residues. Trimming stripped 6 bases from V and 0 bases from J, with 5 bases between. Germline V gene lookup returns CDR1 SNHLY and CDR2 FYNNEI. This sample was included in a study of OX40 agonist ivuxolimab in advanced cancers. Study at large: The mean age was roughly 60 years, ranging from about 23 to 79, with approximately 85% of participants male. Overall study findings and caveats: Some patients without response likewise showed low normalized clonal expansion.

The genes are TRBV2 and TRBJ2-2; no reliable D call. This specimen was CD4+ or CD8+ T cells sorted from blood, taken in a trial of the OX40 agonist ivuxolimab. The receptor was isolated from an adult with an advanced solid tumor such as melanoma, head and neck, liver or kidney cancer. In DNA, the CDR3 is TGTGCCAGCAGATTGACGAACACCGGGGAGCTGTTTTTT. Residues: CASRLTNTGELFF.